This record looks at one TCR beta chain sequence and its context. Antigen specificity is unknown. The data were obtained in a study of cytomegalovirus exposure and HLA in healthy donors. Study findings and constraints: For most TCR beta V segments, an earlier analysis put the productive rate at about 87% or about 30% of the time. 150 or so TCR beta chains were listed as cytomegalovirus-associated.

Donors had nominal health at sampling but likely had unrecorded immune exposures. CDR1 is SGHRS and CDR2 is YFSETQ in the germline V gene. This CDR3 spans 14 amino acids. Deletions cut 4 bases from V and 1 base from J, with 11 bases between. PCR involved 60 Vbeta and 13 Jbeta primers. The repertoire was sequenced with immunoSEQ multiplex PCR; TCRdb's copy has only in-frame clones and lacks some. The listing records about 110,000 clones. The material sequenced was PBMCs. The source of this sequence is a man aged 30 to 45 in good health and CMV-seronegative. The chain is built from TRBV5-1 and TRBJ1-1, with D perhaps TRBD1 (5 bases). The CDR3 DNA reads as TGCGCCAGCAGCAGGTTAACAGGGAACACTGAAGCTTTCTTT. It yields the protein CASSRLTGNTEAFF. The variable domain in full, with the rest retrieved from reference TRBV5-1 and TRBJ1-1, is KAGVTQTPRYLIKTRGQQVTLSCSPISGHRSVSWYQQTPGQGLQFLFEYFSETQRNKGNFPGRFSGRQFSNSRSEMNVSTLELGDSALYLCASSRLTGNTEAFFGQGTRLTVV.